This T cell receptor beta chain was sequenced during a study of blood T cell repertoires in COVID-19. Study-wide context: COVID-19 samples from acute and convalescent phases originated in the United States, Italy and Spain. The analysed material was cDNA or gDNA that came from T cells, B-cell-depleted T cells, or PBMCs.

Per the study methods: Amplification with reference gene primers provided the estimates of nucleated cell counts. Sequencing was performed with immunoSEQ multiplex PCR; in TCRdb, only in-frame clones are kept and a portion is missing. V, J and clone size were drawn from that table, and D and trimming were deduced from the DNA. The top ten hold less than 4.5% of the sample, which has some 150,000 clones, 82% seen once. The CDR3 sequence is 15 residues long. The germline gives CDR1 MDHEN, CDR2 SYDVKM. Trimming removed 4 bases from V and 0 bases from J, with 12 bases in between. This clonotype was sampled from an elderly woman with acute or convalescent COVID-19. Sequenced input: peripheral blood. The V call is TRBV28, the J call TRBJ1-1; D ambiguous. The CDR3 DNA reads as TGTGCCAGCAGTTCTCCCTCGTTTTTGAACACTGAAGCTTTCTTT. Residues: CASSSPSFLNTEAFF.